This TCR beta chain was sequenced for a study of blood T cell repertoires in COVID-19. Overall study context: Samples came from the United States, Italy and Spain, spanning acute and convalescent COVID-19. From T cells, B-cell-depleted T cells, or PBMCs came the material, which was cDNA or gDNA.

Original data processing: Amplified reference gene primers provided the basis for estimating nucleated cell counts. Here immunoSEQ multiplex PCR was the method, and the copy in TCRdb shows in-frame clones only, minus some. V, J and clone size were drawn from that table, and D and trimming were deduced from the DNA. Counted here are around 330,000 clones, roughly 90% occurring once; the ten biggest clones make up around 10%. The length of the CDR3 is 14 residues. CDR1 MNHEY and CDR2 SVGAGI come from the germline V gene. Trimming took off 0 bases at V and 3 bases at J, with 6 bases between the two ends. Two consecutive negative NP/OP PCR tests, clearance, or resolved symptoms defined Cohort 3 recovery.

Sequenced sample: PBMCs or T cells enriched from blood (not recorded which). J is TRBJ1-3 and V is TRBV6-5; a possible D gene is TRBD1 (5 bases). The receptor was isolated from a woman aged 18 to 35 who had recovered from COVID-19. The CDR3 bases are TGTGCCAGCAGTTACTCAAGGGGTGGAAACACCATATATTTT. This codes for CASSYSRGGNTIYF.